This TCR beta chain originates from a study of response to subunit inactivated influenza vaccine. Overall study findings and caveats: A suggestion made by the authors is that each seasonal influenza vaccination recruits few new T cells.

V was pared by 6 bases and J by 0 bases, with 12 bases between. This CDR3 comprises 15 residues. Germline loops: CDR1 MRHNA, CDR2 SNTAGT. MiXCR was run by TCRdb on the RT-PCR reads, yielding one entry per CDR3 protein. This repertoire shows about 700,000 distinct CDR3 sequences, about 15% found once; its top ten account for 6% to 7%. There are a few counts of this clonotype. Its antigen is still unknown. The sample was PBMCs from blood, taken approximately 15 days before vaccination. This sequence joins TRBV6-4 and TRBJ2-1; perhaps D is TRBD1 or TRBD2 (5 bases each). The receptor was isolated from a man in his fifties who received an inactivated influenza vaccine. This chain's CDR3 is CASSRDPISYNEQFF. CDR3 DNA: TGTGCCAGCAGCCGGGACCCAATCTCCTACAATGAGCAGTTCTTC.